This T cell receptor (beta chain) was captured in a study of cytomegalovirus exposure and HLA in healthy donors. Primers for the PCR totalled 60 Vbeta and 13 Jbeta. TCRdb's table, derived via immunoSEQ multiplex PCR, lists solely in-frame clones and lacks some. Its table lists about 200,000 clones. Study-wide results and limits: A later analysis reported that several of the most significant clusters appeared to be linked to common viral pathogens, among them Epstein-Barr virus. Some V segments, TRBV6-2 and TRBV6-3 among them, were indistinguishable and were therefore excluded. An observed cluster of highly shared sequence variants was recorded as a likely sequencing artifact. Earlier analysis found most TCR beta V segments productive about 87% or about 30% of the time.

Turning to this clone: Its matching antigen is unknown.

V lost 6 bases to trimming and J lost 4 bases, with 6 bases between them. The length of the CDR3 is 10 residues. Germline CDR1 DFQATT, CDR2 SNEGSKA (reference sequence). This sequence originates from a boy between 10 and 17 years old in good health and CMV-seronegative. The sample consisted of PBMCs. The chain carries TRBV20-1 and TRBJ2-5, with D uncertain. The DNA of the CDR3 is TGCAGTGCCACGAGAGAGACCCAGTACTTC. As protein: CSATRETQYF.